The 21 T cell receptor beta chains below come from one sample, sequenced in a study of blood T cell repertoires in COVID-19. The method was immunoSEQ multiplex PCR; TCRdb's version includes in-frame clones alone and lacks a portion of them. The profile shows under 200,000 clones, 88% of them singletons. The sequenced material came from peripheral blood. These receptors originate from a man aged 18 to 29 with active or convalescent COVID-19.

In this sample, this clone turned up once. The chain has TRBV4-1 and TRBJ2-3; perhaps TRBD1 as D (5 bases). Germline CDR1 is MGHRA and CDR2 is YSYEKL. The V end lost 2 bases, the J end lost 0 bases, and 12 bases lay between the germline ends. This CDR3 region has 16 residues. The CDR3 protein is CASSQYRYTSTDTQYF. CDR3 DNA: TGCGCCAGCAGCCAATACAGGTATACTAGCACAGATACGCAGTATTTT.

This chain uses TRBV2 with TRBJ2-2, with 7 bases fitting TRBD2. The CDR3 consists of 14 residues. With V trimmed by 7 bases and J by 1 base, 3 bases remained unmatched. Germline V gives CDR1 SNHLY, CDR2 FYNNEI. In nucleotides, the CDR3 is TGTGCCAGCAATCCTAGCGGGAACACCGGGGAGCTGTTTTTT. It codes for CASNPSGNTGELFF.

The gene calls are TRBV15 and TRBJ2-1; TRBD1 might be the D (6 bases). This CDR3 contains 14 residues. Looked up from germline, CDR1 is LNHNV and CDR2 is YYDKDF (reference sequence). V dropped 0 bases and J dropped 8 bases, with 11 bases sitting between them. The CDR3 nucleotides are TGTGCCACCAGCAGAGATCTCTCAGGGGATGAGCAGTTCTTC. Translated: CATSRDLSGDEQFF.

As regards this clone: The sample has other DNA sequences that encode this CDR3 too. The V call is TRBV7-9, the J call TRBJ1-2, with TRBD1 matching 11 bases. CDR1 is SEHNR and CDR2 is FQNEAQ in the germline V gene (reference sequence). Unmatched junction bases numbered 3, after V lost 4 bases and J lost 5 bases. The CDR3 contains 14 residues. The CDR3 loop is CASSSGQGAYGYTF. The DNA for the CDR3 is TGTGCCAGCAGCTCCGGACAGGGGGCTTATGGCTACACCTTC.

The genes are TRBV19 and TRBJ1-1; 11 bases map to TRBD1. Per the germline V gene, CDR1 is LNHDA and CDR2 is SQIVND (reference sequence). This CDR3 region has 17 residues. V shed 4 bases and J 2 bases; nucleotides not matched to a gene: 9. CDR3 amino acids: CASSTRTGGLYNTEAFF. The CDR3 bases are TGTGCCAGTAGTACCCGGACAGGGGGCTTGTATAACACTGAAGCTTTCTTT.

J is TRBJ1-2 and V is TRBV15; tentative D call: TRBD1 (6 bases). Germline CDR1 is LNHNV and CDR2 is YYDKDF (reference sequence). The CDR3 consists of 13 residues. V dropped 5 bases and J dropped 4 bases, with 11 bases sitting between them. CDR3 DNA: TGTGCCACCAGCGGTGGACAGTTCTATGGCTACACCTTC. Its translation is CATSGGQFYGYTF.

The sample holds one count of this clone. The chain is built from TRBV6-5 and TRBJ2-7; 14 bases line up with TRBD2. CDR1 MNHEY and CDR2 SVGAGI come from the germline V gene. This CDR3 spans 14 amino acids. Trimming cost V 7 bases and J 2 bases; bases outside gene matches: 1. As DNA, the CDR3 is TGTGCCAGCAAGGGACTAGCGGGAGCCTACGAGCAGTACTTC. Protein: CASKGLAGAYEQYF.

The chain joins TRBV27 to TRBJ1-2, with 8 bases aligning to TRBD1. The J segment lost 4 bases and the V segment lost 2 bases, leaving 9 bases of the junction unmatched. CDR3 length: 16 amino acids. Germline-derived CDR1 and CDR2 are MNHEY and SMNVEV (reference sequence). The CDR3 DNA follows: TGTGCCAGCAGTTTACGGTCGACAGGGGCATCCTATGGCTACACCTTC. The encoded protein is CASSLRSTGASYGYTF.

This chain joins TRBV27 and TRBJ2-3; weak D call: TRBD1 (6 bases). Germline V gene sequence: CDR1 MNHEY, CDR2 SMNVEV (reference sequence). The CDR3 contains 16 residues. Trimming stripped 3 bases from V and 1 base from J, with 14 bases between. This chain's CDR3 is CASSFYRDGGTDTQYF. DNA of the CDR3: TGTGCCAGCAGTTTTTACAGGGACGGGGGCACAGATACGCAGTATTTT.

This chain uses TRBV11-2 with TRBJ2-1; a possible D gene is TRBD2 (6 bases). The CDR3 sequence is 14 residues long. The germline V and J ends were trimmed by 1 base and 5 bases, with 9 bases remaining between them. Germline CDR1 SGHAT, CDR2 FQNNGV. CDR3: CASSLVRGHNEQFF. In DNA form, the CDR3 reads TGTGCCAGCAGCTTAGTGCGGGGCCACAATGAGCAGTTCTTC.

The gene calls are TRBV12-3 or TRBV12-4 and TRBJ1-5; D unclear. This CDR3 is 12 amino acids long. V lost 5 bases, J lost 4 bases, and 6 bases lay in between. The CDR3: CASSRSNQPQHF. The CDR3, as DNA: TGTGCCAGCAGTCGTAGTAATCAGCCCCAGCATTTT.

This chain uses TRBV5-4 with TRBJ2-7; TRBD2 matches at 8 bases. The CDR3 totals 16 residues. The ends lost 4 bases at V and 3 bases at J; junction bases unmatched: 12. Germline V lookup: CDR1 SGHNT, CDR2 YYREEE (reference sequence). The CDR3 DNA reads TGTGCCAGCAGCCCCGGGGGGGGGAGGGTTTACTACGAGCAGTACTTC. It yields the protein CASSPGGGRVYYEQYF.

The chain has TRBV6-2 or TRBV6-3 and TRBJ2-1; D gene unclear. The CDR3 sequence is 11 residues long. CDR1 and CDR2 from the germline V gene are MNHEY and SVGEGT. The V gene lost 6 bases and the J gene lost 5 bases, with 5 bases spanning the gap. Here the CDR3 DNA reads TGTGCCAGCAGCCACAACAATGAGCAGTTCTTC. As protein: CASSHNNEQFF.

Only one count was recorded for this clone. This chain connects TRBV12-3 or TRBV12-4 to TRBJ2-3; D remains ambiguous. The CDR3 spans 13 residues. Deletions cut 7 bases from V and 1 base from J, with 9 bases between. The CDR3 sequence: CASTTSGTDTQYF. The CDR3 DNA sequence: TGTGCCAGCACCACTTCGGGCACAGATACGCAGTATTTT.

The CDR3 protein is CASSPRVGGEPQHF. DNA of the CDR3: TGTGCCAGCAGTCCCCGGGTCGGGGGTGAGCCCCAGCATTTT. The chain employs TRBV6-6 and TRBJ1-5; possible D gene TRBD1, 5 bases. Germline loops: CDR1 MNHNY, CDR2 SVGAGI (reference sequence). V was clipped by 5 bases and J by 8 bases, with 16 bases between them. The CDR3 consists of 14 residues.

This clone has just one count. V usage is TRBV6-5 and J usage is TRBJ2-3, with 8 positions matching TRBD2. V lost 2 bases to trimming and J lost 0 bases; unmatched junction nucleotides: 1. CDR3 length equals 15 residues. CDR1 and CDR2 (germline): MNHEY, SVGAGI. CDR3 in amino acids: CASSYASGSTDTQYF. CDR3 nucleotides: TGTGCCAGCAGTTACGCTAGCGGGAGCACAGATACGCAGTATTTT.

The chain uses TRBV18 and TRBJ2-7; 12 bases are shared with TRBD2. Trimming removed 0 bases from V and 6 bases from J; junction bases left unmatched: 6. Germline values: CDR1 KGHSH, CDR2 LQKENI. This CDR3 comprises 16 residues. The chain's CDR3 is CASSPPRLAGGFEQYF. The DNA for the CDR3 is TGTGCCAGCTCACCACCGAGGCTAGCGGGAGGGTTCGAGCAGTACTTC.

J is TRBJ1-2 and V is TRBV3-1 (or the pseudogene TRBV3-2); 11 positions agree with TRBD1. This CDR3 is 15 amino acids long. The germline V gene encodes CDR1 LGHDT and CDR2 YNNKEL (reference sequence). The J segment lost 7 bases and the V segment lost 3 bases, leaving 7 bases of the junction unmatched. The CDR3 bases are TGTGCCAGCAGCCACTGGACAGGGGGCGCGGTTGGCTACACCTTC. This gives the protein CASSHWTGGAVGYTF.

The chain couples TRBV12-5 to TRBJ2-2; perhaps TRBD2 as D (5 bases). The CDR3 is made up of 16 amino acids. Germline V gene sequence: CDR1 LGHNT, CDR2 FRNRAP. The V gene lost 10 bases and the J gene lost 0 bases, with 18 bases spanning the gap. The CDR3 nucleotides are TGTGCTATCCTTTTAGGGAGTAGCCCGAACACCGGGGAGCTGTTTTTT. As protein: CAILLGSSPNTGELFF.

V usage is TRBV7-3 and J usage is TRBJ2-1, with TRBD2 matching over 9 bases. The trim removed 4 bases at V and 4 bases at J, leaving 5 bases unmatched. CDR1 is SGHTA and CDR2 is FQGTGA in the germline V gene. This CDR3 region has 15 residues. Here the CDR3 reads CASSSGLAIYNEQFF. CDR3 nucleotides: TGTGCCAGCAGCTCGGGACTAGCCATTTACAATGAGCAGTTCTTC.

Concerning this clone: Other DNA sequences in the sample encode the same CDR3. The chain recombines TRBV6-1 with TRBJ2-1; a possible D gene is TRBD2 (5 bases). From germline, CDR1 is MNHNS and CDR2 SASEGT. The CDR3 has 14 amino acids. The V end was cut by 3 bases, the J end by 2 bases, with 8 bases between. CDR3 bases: TGTGCCAGCAGTGAGGCGGGCGCCTACAATGAGCAGTTCTTC. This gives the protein CASSEAGAYNEQFF.